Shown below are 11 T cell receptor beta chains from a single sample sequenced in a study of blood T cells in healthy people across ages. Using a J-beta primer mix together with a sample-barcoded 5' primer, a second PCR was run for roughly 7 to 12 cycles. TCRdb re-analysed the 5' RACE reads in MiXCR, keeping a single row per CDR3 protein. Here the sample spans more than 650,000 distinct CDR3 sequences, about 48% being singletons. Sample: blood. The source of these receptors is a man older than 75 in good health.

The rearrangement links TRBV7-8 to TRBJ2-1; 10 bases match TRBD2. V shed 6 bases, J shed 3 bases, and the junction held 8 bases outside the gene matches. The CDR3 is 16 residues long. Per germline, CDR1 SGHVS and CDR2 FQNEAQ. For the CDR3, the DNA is TGTGCCAGCAGTAGGAGCGGGACTAGCGACTACAATGAGCAGTTCTTC. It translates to CASSRSGTSDYNEQFF.

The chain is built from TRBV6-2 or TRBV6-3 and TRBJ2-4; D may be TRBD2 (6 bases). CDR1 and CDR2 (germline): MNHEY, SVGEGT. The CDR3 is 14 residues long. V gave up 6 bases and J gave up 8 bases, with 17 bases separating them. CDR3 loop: CASRDSGRSDIQYF. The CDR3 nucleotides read TGTGCCAGCAGGGATAGCGGTAGATCGGACATTCAGTACTTC.

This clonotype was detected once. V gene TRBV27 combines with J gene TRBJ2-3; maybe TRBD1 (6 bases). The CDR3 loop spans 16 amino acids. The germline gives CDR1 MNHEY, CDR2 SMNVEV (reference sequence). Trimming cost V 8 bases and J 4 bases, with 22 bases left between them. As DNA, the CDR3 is TGTGCCAGCCGCAAGGGCTGGGACATACGATCAGATACGCAGTATTTT. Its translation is CASRKGWDIRSDTQYF.

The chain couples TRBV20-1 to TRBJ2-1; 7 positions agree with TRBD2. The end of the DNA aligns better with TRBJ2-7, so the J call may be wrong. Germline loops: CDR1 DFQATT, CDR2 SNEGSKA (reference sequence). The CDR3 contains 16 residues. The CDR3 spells CSARVGVGTKYNEQYF. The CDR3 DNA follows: TGCAGTGCTAGGGTCGGGGTCGGGACTAAATACAATGAGCAGTACTTC.

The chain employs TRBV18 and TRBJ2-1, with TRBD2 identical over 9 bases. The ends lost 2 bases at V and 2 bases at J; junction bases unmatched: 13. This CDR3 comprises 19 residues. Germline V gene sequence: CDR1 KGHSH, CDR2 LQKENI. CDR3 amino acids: CASSPLLLAGRTTYNEQFF. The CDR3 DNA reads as TGTGCCAGCTCACCATTATTGCTAGCGGGACGAACAACCTACAATGAGCAGTTCTTC.

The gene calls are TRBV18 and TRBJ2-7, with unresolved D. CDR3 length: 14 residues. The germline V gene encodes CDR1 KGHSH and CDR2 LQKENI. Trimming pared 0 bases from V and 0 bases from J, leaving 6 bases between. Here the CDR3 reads CASSPPSLSYEQYF. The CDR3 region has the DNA TGTGCCAGCTCACCACCAAGTCTCTCCTACGAGCAGTACTTC. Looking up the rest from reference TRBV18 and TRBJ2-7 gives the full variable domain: NAGVMQNPRHLVRRRGQEARLRCSPMKGHSHVYWYRQLPEEGLKFMVYLQKENIIDESGMPKERFSAEFPKEGPSILRIQQVVRGDSAAYFCASSPPSLSYEQYFGPGTRLTVT.

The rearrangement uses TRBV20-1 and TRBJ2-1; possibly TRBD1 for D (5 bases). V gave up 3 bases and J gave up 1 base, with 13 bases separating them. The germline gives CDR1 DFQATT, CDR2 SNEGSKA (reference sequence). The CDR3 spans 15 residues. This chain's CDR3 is CSARNPTDSYNEQFF. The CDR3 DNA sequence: TGCAGTGCTAGGAACCCGACAGATTCCTACAATGAGCAGTTCTTC.

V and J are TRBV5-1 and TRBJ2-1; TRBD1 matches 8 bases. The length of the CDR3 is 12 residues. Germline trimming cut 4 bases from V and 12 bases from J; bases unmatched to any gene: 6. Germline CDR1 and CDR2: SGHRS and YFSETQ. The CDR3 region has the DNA TGCGCCAGCAGCGCCGGACAGGGTCGGCAGTTCTTC. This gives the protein CASSAGQGRQFF.

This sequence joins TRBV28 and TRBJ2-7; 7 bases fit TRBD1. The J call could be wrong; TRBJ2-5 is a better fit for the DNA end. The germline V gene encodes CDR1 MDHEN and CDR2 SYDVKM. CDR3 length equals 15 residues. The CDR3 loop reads CASSFPRTGQETQYF. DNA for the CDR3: TGTGCCAGCAGTTTCCCCAGGACAGGCCAAGAGACCCAGTACTTC.

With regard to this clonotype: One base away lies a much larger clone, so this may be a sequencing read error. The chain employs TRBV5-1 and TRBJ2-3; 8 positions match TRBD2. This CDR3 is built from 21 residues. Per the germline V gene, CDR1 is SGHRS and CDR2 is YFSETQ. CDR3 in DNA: TGCGCCAGCAGCTTGGGAGTAGCTCGCGGGTTGAGCGGGGGTAGCACATATACGCAGTATTTT. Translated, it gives CASSLGVARGLSGGSTYTQYF.

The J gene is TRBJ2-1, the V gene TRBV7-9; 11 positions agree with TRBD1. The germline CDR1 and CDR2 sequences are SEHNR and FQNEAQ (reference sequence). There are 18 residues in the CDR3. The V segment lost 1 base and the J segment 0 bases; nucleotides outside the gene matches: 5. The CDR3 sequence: CASSLVPGQGGSYNEQFF. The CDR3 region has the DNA TGTGCCAGCAGCTTAGTACCGGGACAGGGGGGCTCCTACAATGAGCAGTTCTTC.